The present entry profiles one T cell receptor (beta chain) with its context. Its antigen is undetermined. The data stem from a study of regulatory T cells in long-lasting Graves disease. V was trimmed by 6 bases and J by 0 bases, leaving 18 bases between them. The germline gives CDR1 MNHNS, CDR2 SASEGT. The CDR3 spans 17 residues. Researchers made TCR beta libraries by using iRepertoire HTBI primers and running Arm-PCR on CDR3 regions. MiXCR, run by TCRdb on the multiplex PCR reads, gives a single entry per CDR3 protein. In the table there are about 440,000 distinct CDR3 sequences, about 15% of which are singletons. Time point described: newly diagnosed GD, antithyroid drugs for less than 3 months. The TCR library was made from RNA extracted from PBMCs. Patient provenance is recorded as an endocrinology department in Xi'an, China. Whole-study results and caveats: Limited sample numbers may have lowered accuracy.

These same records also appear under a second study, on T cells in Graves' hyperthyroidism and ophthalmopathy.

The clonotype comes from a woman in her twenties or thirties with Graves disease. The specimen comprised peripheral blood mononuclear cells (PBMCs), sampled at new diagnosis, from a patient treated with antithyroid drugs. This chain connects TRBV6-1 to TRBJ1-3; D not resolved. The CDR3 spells CASSNKAPQYSGNTIYF. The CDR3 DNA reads TGTGCCAGCAGCAATAAGGCTCCCCAATACTCTGGAAACACCATATATTTT.